The following is a TCR beta chain sequence with its context. What it recognizes is unknown. The data were obtained in a study of a mutant IDH1 vaccine in newly diagnosed glioma. The overall study: Antecedent treatment encompassed radiotherapy, temozolomide, or their combination; the majority received both.

TCRdb keeps only in-frame clones here, not all; method: immunoSEQ multiplex PCR. The sample yields some 56,000 clones, 91% seen once. Trimming took 5 bases from V and 3 from J, leaving 11 bases between them. The CDR3 loop spans 14 amino acids. Germline loops: CDR1 SGHVS, CDR2 FNYEAQ. Study-level findings and limits: Altogether, 93.3% of patients exhibited vaccine-induced immune responses. Changes to the top peripheral T cell clonotypes appeared unrelated to pseudoprogression.

Specified time point: baseline, week 1 (first vaccination visit). Treatment: pre-vaccination baseline after standard-of-care therapy. The chain combines TRBV7-6 with TRBJ1-5, with D possibly matching TRBD1 (6 bases). The origin of this receptor is a man in his forties or fifties with glioma. The sequencing here drew on PBMCs, taken from a glioma patient treated with radiotherapy, temozolomide or both. The CDR3 region has the DNA TGTGCCAGCAGCATACAGGGCCCCAATCAGCCCCAGCATTTT. Its protein is CASSIQGPNQPQHF. The complete variable domain, with remaining parts taken from reference TRBV7-6 and TRBJ1-5, reads GAGVSQSPRYKVTKRGQDVALRCDPISGHVSLYWYRQALGQGPEFLTYFNYEAQQDKSGLPNDRFSAERPEGSISTLTIQRTEQRDSAMYRCASSIQGPNQPQHFGDGTRLSIL.